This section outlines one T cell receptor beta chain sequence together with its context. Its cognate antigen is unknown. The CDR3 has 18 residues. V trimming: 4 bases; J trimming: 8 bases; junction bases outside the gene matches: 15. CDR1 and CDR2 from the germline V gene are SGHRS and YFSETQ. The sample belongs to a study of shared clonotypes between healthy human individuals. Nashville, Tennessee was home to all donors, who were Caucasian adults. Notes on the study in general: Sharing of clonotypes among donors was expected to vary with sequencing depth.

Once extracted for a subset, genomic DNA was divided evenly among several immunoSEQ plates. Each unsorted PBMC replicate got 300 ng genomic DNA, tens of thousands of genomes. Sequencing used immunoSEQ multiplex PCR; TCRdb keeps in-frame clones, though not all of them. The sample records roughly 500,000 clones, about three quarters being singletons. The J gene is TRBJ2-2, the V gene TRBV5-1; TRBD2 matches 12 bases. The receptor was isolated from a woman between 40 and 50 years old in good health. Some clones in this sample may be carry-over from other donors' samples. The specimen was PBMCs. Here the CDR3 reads CASSPLLAGGGQRGELFF. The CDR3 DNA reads TGCGCCAGCAGCCCCCTACTAGCGGGAGGCGGCCAACGTGGGGAGCTGTTTTTT.